Sequencing of this T cell receptor beta chain was carried out in a study of early T cells in non-severe SARS-CoV-2 infection. V trimming: 3 bases; J trimming: 5 bases; junction bases outside the gene matches: 14. The germline V gene encodes CDR1 SGHVS and CDR2 FNYEAQ. The CDR3 extends over 17 amino acids. Each CDR3 protein gets one entry after TCRdb re-called the 5' RACE reads with MiXCR. The sample carries some 100,000 distinct CDR3 sequences, 14% to 15% recorded once. V is TRBV7-6 and J is TRBJ2-5, with TRBD2 matching 8 bases. Sequencing was performed on whole blood. The source of this sequence is an adult who was a healthcare worker with PCR-confirmed SARS-CoV-2 infection or an uninfected control (not recorded which). The CDR3 sequence: CASSFGRGGSDRETQYF. The DNA for the CDR3 is TGTGCCAGCAGCTTTGGACGGGGGGGCTCCGATCGGGAGACCCAGTACTTC.